These 5 T cell receptor beta chains originate from one sample sequenced in a study of blood T cell repertoires in COVID-19. The repertoire was sequenced with immunoSEQ multiplex PCR; TCRdb's copy has only in-frame clones and lacks some. The sample includes some 66,000 clones, 60% to 85% of them seen just once. Sequenced sample: peripheral blood. The receptors were gathered from a woman over 75 with acute or convalescent COVID-19.

This chain uses TRBV3-1 (or the pseudogene TRBV3-2) with TRBJ1-2, with 9 bases that match TRBD1. The CDR3 extends over 15 amino acids. V gave up 0 bases and J gave up 7 bases; unmatched junction bases: 6. Germline assignment: CDR1 LGHDT and CDR2 YNNKEL (reference sequence). The CDR3 DNA follows: TGTGCCAGCAGCCAAGAAACAGGGGGCTGGGGTGGCTACACCTTC. Translated: CASSQETGGWGGYTF.

The chain is built from TRBV2 and TRBJ2-7, with D uncertain. This CDR3 contains 15 residues. The V gene lost 4 bases and the J gene lost 2 bases, with 15 bases spanning the gap. Germline V lookup: CDR1 SNHLY, CDR2 FYNNEI. CDR3 sequence (DNA): TGTGCCAGCAGTGCCCCCCAGAGTAGCCCCTACGAGCAGTACTTC. This codes for CASSAPQSSPYEQYF.

This sequence joins TRBV14 and TRBJ1-1, with 8 bases matching TRBD1. Trimming cost V 4 bases and J 1 base; bases outside gene matches: 2. Per germline, CDR1 SGHDN and CDR2 FVKESK. The CDR3 has 14 residues. The CDR3 nucleotides are TGTGCCAGCAGCCCAGGACAGGGGAACACTGAAGCTTTCTTT. Protein: CASSPGQGNTEAFF.

The V gene is TRBV7-8, the J gene TRBJ2-2; TRBD2 might be the D (7 bases). V was shortened by 4 bases and J by 4 bases, with 16 bases between the two germline ends. The CDR3 extends over 16 amino acids. The germline V gene encodes CDR1 SGHVS and CDR2 FQNEAQ. The CDR3 region is CASSSGYREGTGELFF. DNA of the CDR3: TGTGCCAGCAGCTCGGGGTACAGGGAGGGCACCGGGGAGCTGTTTTTT. Full variable domain (missing parts from reference TRBV7-8 and TRBJ2-2): GAGVSQSPRYKVAKRGQDVALRCDPISGHVSLFWYQQALGQGPEFLTYFQNEAQLDKSGLPSDRFFAERPEGSVSTLKIQRTQQEDSAVYLCASSSGYREGTGELFFGEGSRLTVL.

V usage is TRBV7-2 and J usage is TRBJ1-2; possibly TRBD1 for D (6 bases). Germline V gives CDR1 SGHTA, CDR2 FQGNSA. CDR3 length: 15 residues. V lost 0 bases and J lost 8, with 16 bases in between. Here the CDR3 DNA reads TGTGCCAGCAGCTTAGCGGGGGGGACATCTGACGGCTACACCTTC. Encoded protein: CASSLAGGTSDGYTF.